This entry describes one T cell receptor beta chain. The germline CDR1 and CDR2 sequences are MDHEN and SYDVKM. The CDR3 has 12 residues. The V and J ends lost 7 bases and 4 bases respectively, with 9 bases between them. The sample originates from a study of shared clonotypes between healthy human individuals. Clones were read by immunoSEQ multiplex PCR, and TCRdb kept only the in-frame ones, dropping some. The sample includes approximately 1,000,000 clones, 70% to 85% seen only once; the top ten take roughly 0.82%. The sample taken for sequencing was memory CD4+ T cells from PBMCs. The subset was: CD45RA-negative fraction. The chain is built from TRBV28 and TRBJ2-3; no clear D gene. This receptor was obtained from a man younger than 35 in good health. Some clones in this sample may be carry-over from other donors' samples. The CDR3: CASTHLPDTQYF. DNA for the CDR3: TGTGCCAGCACTCATCTCCCAGATACGCAGTATTTT.